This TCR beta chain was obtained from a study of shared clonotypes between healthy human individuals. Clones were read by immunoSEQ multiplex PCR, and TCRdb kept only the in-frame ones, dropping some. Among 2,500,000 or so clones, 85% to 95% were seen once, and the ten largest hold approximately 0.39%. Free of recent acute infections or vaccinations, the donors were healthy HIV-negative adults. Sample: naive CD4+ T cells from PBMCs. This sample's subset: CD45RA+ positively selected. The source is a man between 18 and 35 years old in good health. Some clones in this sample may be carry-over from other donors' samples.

CDR3 coding DNA: TGCGCCAGCAGCTTGGAAGCCGGACTAAACTATGGCTACACCTTC. Amino acids: CASSLEAGLNYGYTF. The J gene is TRBJ1-2, the V gene TRBV5-1; D is uncertain. The CDR3 extends over 15 amino acids. V was shortened by 0 bases and J by 2 bases, with 11 bases between the two germline ends. Per germline, CDR1 SGHRS and CDR2 YFSETQ.